The rows below give T cell receptor beta chains drawn from one sample of a study of T cell responses to AZD1222 COVID-19 vaccine. The protocol was immunoSEQ multiplex PCR, while the TCRdb copy is restricted to in-frame clones and leaves out a portion. Among 150,000 to 200,000 clones listed, around 92% were seen once. The specimen was peripheral blood, collected on day 0 of AZD1222 vaccination. The receptors were gathered from an adult in good health. Each CDR3 is given with its conserved first and last residue. Fields, in order: J gene, D gene, V gene, clone size, CDR3 DNA, CDR3 protein. The D gene is left open where the match is weak. Clone size is given for some rows only: seen once, a few or many times, or a class if the clone is expanded.

j_call: TRBJ2-1
d_call: TRBD1
v_call: TRBV29-1
clone_size: NA
cdr3_nt: TGCAGCGTGGACAGGGCTAACAATGAGCAGTTCTTC
cdr3_aa: CSVDRANNEQFF

j_call: TRBJ1-3
d_call: NA
v_call: TRBV9
clone_size: once
cdr3_nt: TGTGCCAGCAGCGTAGGATGGAGCTCTGGAAACACCATATATTTT
cdr3_aa: CASSVGWSSGNTIYF

j_call: TRBJ1-5
d_call: NA
v_call: TRBV19
clone_size: NA
cdr3_nt: TGTGCCAGTAGTATCGTGACAGCCAATCAGCCCCAGCATTTT
cdr3_aa: CASSIVTANQPQHF

j_call: TRBJ1-6
d_call: NA
v_call: TRBV19
clone_size: NA
cdr3_nt: TGTGCCAGTAGTATGGAGGGAAAGTTCTTGGTATCCTATAATTCACCCCTCCACTTT
cdr3_aa: CASSMEGKFLVSYNSPLHF

j_call: TRBJ1-6
d_call: TRBD1
v_call: TRBV7-2
clone_size: NA
cdr3_nt: TGTGCCAGCAGCCCCCGACAGGGTATTTCACCCCTCCACTTT
cdr3_aa: CASSPRQGISPLHF

j_call: TRBJ2-2
d_call: NA
v_call: TRBV4-3
clone_size: NA
cdr3_nt: TGCGCCAGCAGCCAAGTGTTACTGGGGGGGGAGCTGTTTTTT
cdr3_aa: CASSQVLLGGELFF

j_call: TRBJ1-2
d_call: NA
v_call: TRBV2
clone_size: NA
cdr3_nt: TGTGCCAGCAGTGGGCTGGAAGGCTACACCTTC
cdr3_aa: CASSGLEGYTF

j_call: TRBJ2-7
d_call: NA
v_call: TRBV3-1/TRBV3-2
clone_size: NA
cdr3_nt: TGTGCCAGCAGCCAAGGCTCGGGGCCCTACGAGCAGTACTTC
cdr3_aa: CASSQGSGPYEQYF

j_call: TRBJ1-3
d_call: NA
v_call: TRBV19
clone_size: NA
cdr3_nt: TGTGCCAGTACCCCAGGGTCGTCTGGAAACACCATATATTTT
cdr3_aa: CASTPGSSGNTIYF

j_call: TRBJ1-2
d_call: TRBD1
v_call: TRBV5-4
clone_size: NA
cdr3_nt: TGTGCCAGCAGTGACAGGGGGCGCTATGGCTACACCTTC
cdr3_aa: CASSDRGRYGYTF

j_call: TRBJ1-5
d_call: NA
v_call: TRBV27
clone_size: NA
cdr3_nt: TGTGCCAGCAGTTTATCAGCCCGGATTGGGGCAGTAAATCAGCCCCAGCATTTT
cdr3_aa: CASSLSARIGAVNQPQHF

j_call: TRBJ2-5
d_call: TRBD2
v_call: TRBV11-1
clone_size: once
cdr3_nt: TGTGCCAGCAGCTTAGCGGGCGGGGGGACCCAAGAGACCCAGTACTTC
cdr3_aa: CASSLAGGGTQETQYF

j_call: TRBJ1-2
d_call: TRBD1
v_call: TRBV11-2
clone_size: few
cdr3_nt: TGTGCCAGCAGCACCCGCCCCCGGGACAGGGGGAGTGGCTATGGCTACACCTTC
cdr3_aa: CASSTRPRDRGSGYGYTF

j_call: TRBJ1-2
d_call: TRBD1
v_call: TRBV6-5
clone_size: NA
cdr3_nt: TGTGCCAGCAGTTACCGCGGGACAGGGACTGGCTACACCTTC
cdr3_aa: CASSYRGTGTGYTF

j_call: TRBJ1-2
d_call: NA
v_call: TRBV28
clone_size: NA
cdr3_nt: TGTGCCAGCAGTCTCCGACAGTATGGCTACACCTTC
cdr3_aa: CASSLRQYGYTF

j_call: TRBJ1-6
d_call: NA
v_call: TRBV21-1
clone_size: few
cdr3_nt: TGTGCCAGCAGCAACCTCCGGGACAGGGGGCATTGTAGCTCCTATAATTCACCCCTCCACTTT
cdr3_aa: CASSNLRDRGHCSSYNSPLHF

j_call: TRBJ1-4
d_call: NA
v_call: TRBV6-5
clone_size: NA
cdr3_nt: TGTGCCAGCAAAGAGGGCAGGGACGAAAAACTGTTTTTT
cdr3_aa: CASKEGRDEKLFF

j_call: TRBJ2-5
d_call: TRBD1
v_call: TRBV7-7
clone_size: NA
cdr3_nt: TGTGCTAGCAGCTTAGGGGGACAGGGGCGGGAGACCCAGTACTTC
cdr3_aa: CASSLGGQGRETQYF

j_call: TRBJ1-4
d_call: NA
v_call: TRBV6-9
clone_size: NA
cdr3_nt: TGTGCCAGCAGTTACTGGGGTAATGAAAAACTGTTTTTT
cdr3_aa: CASSYWGNEKLFF

j_call: TRBJ1-2
d_call: TRBD1
v_call: TRBV5-1
clone_size: NA
cdr3_nt: TGCGCCAGCAGCACAGGACAGGGCTCTCCATGGGGCTACACCTTC
cdr3_aa: CASSTGQGSPWGYTF

j_call: TRBJ2-5
d_call: TRBD1
v_call: TRBV19
clone_size: NA
cdr3_nt: TGTGCCAGTAGTACCTCCTGGGACAGGGGGACCCAGTACTTC
cdr3_aa: CASSTSWDRGTQYF

j_call: TRBJ1-1
d_call: NA
v_call: TRBV19
clone_size: NA
cdr3_nt: TGTGCCAGTAGAGCGAGGGGGGTTCGGACTGAAGCTTTCTTT
cdr3_aa: CASRARGVRTEAFF

j_call: TRBJ2-1
d_call: NA
v_call: TRBV25-1
clone_size: once
cdr3_nt: TGTGCCAGCAGCACGAAAGAACAGGCTTACAATGAGCAGTTCTTC
cdr3_aa: CASSTKEQAYNEQFF

j_call: TRBJ1-1
d_call: NA
v_call: TRBV5-1
clone_size: NA
cdr3_nt: TGCGCCAGCAGCTTGGTGCAGCGGAACACTGAAGCTTTCTTT
cdr3_aa: CASSLVQRNTEAFF

j_call: TRBJ2-7
d_call: NA
v_call: TRBV7-2
clone_size: NA
cdr3_nt: TGTGCCAGCAGTCGAGGGGGGGCGGAGTACGAGCAGTACTTC
cdr3_aa: CASSRGGAEYEQYF

j_call: TRBJ2-4
d_call: NA
v_call: TRBV6-6
clone_size: NA
cdr3_nt: TGTGCCAGCAGTTACTCAGGGGGCAAAAACATTCAGTACTTC
cdr3_aa: CASSYSGGKNIQYF

j_call: TRBJ2-7
d_call: TRBD1
v_call: TRBV5-1
clone_size: NA
cdr3_nt: TGCGCCAGCAGCTGGGAAACCCTGGGACAGGGGGCGTACGAGCAGTACTTC
cdr3_aa: CASSWETLGQGAYEQYF

j_call: TRBJ2-3
d_call: TRBD2
v_call: TRBV5-1
clone_size: once
cdr3_nt: TGCGCCAGCAGCTTTGCGGGAGGTTCGCCGCATACGCAGTATTTT
cdr3_aa: CASSFAGGSPHTQYF

j_call: TRBJ1-2
d_call: NA
v_call: TRBV28
clone_size: NA
cdr3_nt: TGTGCCAGCAGTTTGGGTAGCTATGGCTACACCTTC
cdr3_aa: CASSLGSYGYTF

j_call: TRBJ1-1
d_call: TRBD1
v_call: TRBV12-3/TRBV12-4
clone_size: NA
cdr3_nt: TGTGCCAGCAGCTACAGGGGGCATACTGAAGCTTTCTTT
cdr3_aa: CASSYRGHTEAFF

j_call: TRBJ1-1
d_call: NA
v_call: TRBV12-3/TRBV12-4
clone_size: once
cdr3_nt: TGTGCCAGCAGCCAGACTGGGGGGTATGAAGCTTTCTTT
cdr3_aa: CASSQTGGYEAFF

j_call: TRBJ1-2
d_call: NA
v_call: TRBV20-1
clone_size: NA
cdr3_nt: TGCAGTGCTAGTGAGACAAATACTAACTATGGCTACACCTTC
cdr3_aa: CSASETNTNYGYTF

j_call: TRBJ1-1
d_call: NA
v_call: TRBV7-9
clone_size: once
cdr3_nt: TGTGCCAGCAGCTTAAGTAACACTGAAGCTTTCTTT
cdr3_aa: CASSLSNTEAFF

j_call: TRBJ2-7
d_call: NA
v_call: TRBV5-1
clone_size: NA
cdr3_nt: TGCGCCAGCAGCTTGGCCAGGGGCCCGTTTAGCGACGAGCAGTACTTC
cdr3_aa: CASSLARGPFSDEQYF

j_call: TRBJ1-4
d_call: NA
v_call: TRBV6-1
clone_size: NA
cdr3_nt: TGTGCCAGCAGTGAAGTTGGGGGACGGGAAAAACTGTTTTTT
cdr3_aa: CASSEVGGREKLFF

j_call: TRBJ1-4
d_call: NA
v_call: TRBV25-1
clone_size: NA
cdr3_nt: TGTGCCAGCAGTGAGCCCCACGGGGGCTTTTTAAAACTGTTTTTT
cdr3_aa: CASSEPHGGFLKLFF

j_call: TRBJ2-7
d_call: TRBD1
v_call: TRBV19
clone_size: NA
cdr3_nt: TGTGCCAGTAGTGGACAGGCGAACACCTACGAGCAGTACTTC
cdr3_aa: CASSGQANTYEQYF

j_call: TRBJ1-6
d_call: NA
v_call: TRBV3-1/TRBV3-2
clone_size: NA
cdr3_nt: TGTGCCAGCAGCCCATCCCCGAACAGATGGGCCCTCCACTTT
cdr3_aa: CASSPSPNRWALHF

j_call: TRBJ1-6
d_call: NA
v_call: TRBV18
clone_size: NA
cdr3_nt: TGTGCCAGCTCACCACCGGGCCCTTCACCCCTCCACTTT
cdr3_aa: CASSPPGPSPLHF

j_call: TRBJ2-1
d_call: TRBD1
v_call: TRBV11-3
clone_size: NA
cdr3_nt: TGTGCCAGCAGCACCCCAGGGGGCCGAATGAACAATGAGCAGTTCTTC
cdr3_aa: CASSTPGGRMNNEQFF

j_call: TRBJ2-1
d_call: NA
v_call: TRBV4-1
clone_size: NA
cdr3_nt: TGCGCCAGCAGCCAAGATTACGAGACAAGCGGTAAGCAGTTCTTC
cdr3_aa: CASSQDYETSGKQFF

j_call: TRBJ2-3
d_call: NA
v_call: TRBV5-1
clone_size: once
cdr3_nt: TGCGCCAGCAGTACGGGGGAGAGCACAGATACGCAGTATTTT
cdr3_aa: CASSTGESTDTQYF

j_call: TRBJ1-6
d_call: NA
v_call: TRBV30
clone_size: NA
cdr3_nt: TGTGCCTGGAGTGTTGATCCATTGAGCTCCTATAATTCACCCCTCCACTTT
cdr3_aa: CAWSVDPLSSYNSPLHF

j_call: TRBJ2-5
d_call: NA
v_call: TRBV7-9
clone_size: NA
cdr3_nt: TGTGCCAGCAGTCAGTGGGGAGAGACCCAGTACTTC
cdr3_aa: CASSQWGETQYF

j_call: TRBJ1-4
d_call: TRBD1
v_call: TRBV6-1
clone_size: NA
cdr3_nt: TGTGCCAGCAGTGAGGGGACAGGGCTCATCGAAAAACTGTTTTTT
cdr3_aa: CASSEGTGLIEKLFF

j_call: TRBJ2-1
d_call: NA
v_call: TRBV5-1
clone_size: once
cdr3_nt: TGCGCCAGCAATCCGTCCGGCGGAAAGGCCTACAATGAGCAGTTCTTC
cdr3_aa: CASNPSGGKAYNEQFF

j_call: TRBJ2-5
d_call: TRBD2
v_call: TRBV28
clone_size: NA
cdr3_nt: TGTGCCAGCAGTTTCCCCCTACTAGCGTCTGAGACCCAGTACTTC
cdr3_aa: CASSFPLLASETQYF

j_call: TRBJ2-7
d_call: NA
v_call: TRBV5-4
clone_size: NA
cdr3_nt: TGTGCCAGCAGCGCATCAGGGAACGAGCAGTACTTC
cdr3_aa: CASSASGNEQYF

j_call: TRBJ1-1
d_call: NA
v_call: TRBV25-1
clone_size: NA
cdr3_nt: TGTGCCAGCAACTGTCGGGGAAGAGACATGAACACTGAAGCTTTCTTT
cdr3_aa: CASNCRGRDMNTEAFF

j_call: TRBJ2-7
d_call: NA
v_call: TRBV5-8
clone_size: NA
cdr3_nt: TGTGCCAGCAACCCTCTCAGACAGGTCTACGAGCAGTACTTC
cdr3_aa: CASNPLRQVYEQYF

j_call: TRBJ1-5
d_call: NA
v_call: TRBV27
clone_size: NA
cdr3_nt: TGTGCCAGCAGTTCCCTCCGGGACTTTTCCTATCAGCCCCAGCATTTT
cdr3_aa: CASSSLRDFSYQPQHF

j_call: TRBJ2-2
d_call: TRBD2
v_call: TRBV15
clone_size: NA
cdr3_nt: TGTGCCACCAGCAGTGGCGGGGGGCCACGGGGGGAGCTGTTTTTT
cdr3_aa: CATSSGGGPRGELFF

j_call: TRBJ1-3
d_call: NA
v_call: TRBV5-1
clone_size: NA
cdr3_nt: TGCGCCAGCAGCAACGAACTAACCCCTGGGGGAAACACCATATATTTT
cdr3_aa: CASSNELTPGGNTIYF

j_call: TRBJ2-7
d_call: NA
v_call: TRBV19
clone_size: NA
cdr3_nt: TGTGCCAGTAAGGACACACGTTTCTACGAGCAGTACTTC
cdr3_aa: CASKDTRFYEQYF

j_call: TRBJ1-5
d_call: TRBD1
v_call: TRBV10-3
clone_size: NA
cdr3_nt: TGTGCCATCAGTGAGGGGGACAGCTATAGCAATCAGCCCCAGCATTTT
cdr3_aa: CAISEGDSYSNQPQHF

j_call: TRBJ1-3
d_call: NA
v_call: TRBV6-1
clone_size: once
cdr3_nt: TGTGCCAGCAGTGACAGGGCGTTCGGAAACACCATATATTTT
cdr3_aa: CASSDRAFGNTIYF